A selection of T cell receptor beta chains follows, all from one sample in a study of T cell clonotyping in hematopoietic cell transplantation. Produced via immunoSEQ multiplex PCR; TCRdb's table is partial and in-frame only. The sample lists under 15,000 clones, 89% occurring once. Sample: peripheral blood mononuclear cells. These receptors originate from a human donor who either received an allogeneic hematopoietic cell transplant for a myeloid malignancy or was a related donor (not recorded which). Some clones in this sample may be carry-over from other donors' samples. CDR3s include the opening cysteine and the closing phenylalanine or tryptophan. D genes are given only for firm matches. Not all rows give a size; the values are once, few, many and, for expanded clones, a class.

CDR3nt | CDR3aa | v_gene | d_gene | abundance | j_gene
TGTGCCAGCAGTTACGGGATCTTTACCTCTGGAAACACCATATATTTT | CASSYGIFTSGNTIYF | TRBV6-6 | . | . | TRBJ1-3
TGTGCCAGCAGTGACCCTCCTGGAGATACGCAGTATTTT | CASSDPPGDTQYF | TRBV6-1 | . | . | TRBJ2-3
TGTGCCAGCAGCTTCGCCGGGGGTAGCGGGGGGGTGTCCGAGCAGTACTTC | CASSFAGGSGGVSEQYF | TRBV7-8 | TRBD2 | . | TRBJ2-7
TGTGCCAGCAGACTTTCGGGTCCCCCGGGCACTGAAGCTTTCTTT | CASRLSGPPGTEAFF | TRBV2 | . | . | TRBJ1-1
TGTGCCAGCAGTTCAAAGACAGGGGTCAATGAGCAGTTCTTC | CASSSKTGVNEQFF | TRBV7-2 | TRBD1 | . | TRBJ2-1
TGTGCCAGCAGCCCCGGGACTAGCCGGGGTGAGCAGTTCTTC | CASSPGTSRGEQFF | TRBV5-6 | TRBD2 | . | TRBJ2-1
TGTGCCAGCAGTTTCAGCGGGGGCCTTGTTCAGCCCCAGCATTTT | CASSFSGGLVQPQHF | TRBV27 | . | . | TRBJ1-5
TGTGCCAGCAGTGAATCGAGCAATCAGCCCCAGCATTTT | CASSESSNQPQHF | TRBV6-1 | . | once | TRBJ1-5
TGTGCCAGCAGCTACCCCCCGGGACAGACCACCTACGAGCAGTACTTC | CASSYPPGQTTYEQYF | TRBV7-2 | TRBD1 | . | TRBJ2-7
TGTGCCAGCAGCTCCGACGGACAGCCCTACGAGCAGTACTTC | CASSSDGQPYEQYF | TRBV5-5 | . | . | TRBJ2-7
TGCAGCGTTGGGACAGGGTTGAGGGAGCAGTACTTC | CSVGTGLREQYF | TRBV29-1 | TRBD1 | . | TRBJ2-7
TGTGCCAGCAGTAAGACAGGACTGGGCAATCAGCCCCAGCATTTT | CASSKTGLGNQPQHF | TRBV27 | . | . | TRBJ1-5
TGTGCCAGCAGCTTTAACAGGGGCCAAGAGACCCAGTACTTC | CASSFNRGQETQYF | TRBV7-2 | TRBD1 | . | TRBJ2-5
TGTGCCAGCAGCTTGCTCCCAGCGGGGGGGGCAGATACGCAGTATTTT | CASSLLPAGGADTQYF | TRBV7-3 | TRBD2 | . | TRBJ2-3
TGTGCCAGCACTTTTGACAGAGACTACGAGCAGTACTTC | CASTFDRDYEQYF | TRBV6-1 | . | . | TRBJ2-7
TGTGCCAGCAGCCGGACGACAGGGGAGTCCTACGAGCAGTACTTC | CASSRTTGESYEQYF | TRBV14 | TRBD1 | . | TRBJ2-7
TGTGCCATCAGTGAGTCTGGAAGTTCCCCCACAGATACGCAGTATTTT | CAISESGSSPTDTQYF | TRBV10-3 | . | . | TRBJ2-3
TGCGCCAGCAGCCGTATTCCCGAACAGGGGGCCTCCTACGAGCAGTACTTC | CASSRIPEQGASYEQYF | TRBV5-1 | TRBD1 | . | TRBJ2-7
TGTGCCAGCAGCACAACAGGGGGGGACACCATATATTTT | CASSTTGGDTIYF | TRBV9 | TRBD1 | few | TRBJ1-3
TGTGCCAGCAAAATACAGGGGTTGGCCACTGAAGCTTTCTTT | CASKIQGLATEAFF | TRBV6-5 | TRBD1 | once | TRBJ1-1
TGTGCCAGTAGTATGGCTAGCGGGGGCTCCTACAATGAGCAGTTCTTC | CASSMASGGSYNEQFF | TRBV19 | TRBD2 | . | TRBJ2-1